This TCR beta chain was retrieved from a study of shared clonotypes between healthy human individuals. Study in general: With ages of 18 to 49, the donors were a couple of women and a few men.

The CDR3 contains 13 residues. V dropped 1 base and J dropped 4 bases, with 4 bases sitting between them. CDR1 is SGHAT, CDR2 FQNNGV, per germline. The protocol was immunoSEQ multiplex PCR, while the TCRdb copy is restricted to in-frame clones and leaves out a portion. The data contain around 2.5 million clones, roughly 93% of them seen just once; the ten biggest clones take up 0.36%. Remarks on this clone: What it recognizes is unknown.

CD45RA-negative memory and CD45RA+ naive subsets were split from the CD4+ cells. Notes on the study in general: In contrast to clonotypes shared by all four donors, non-shared clonotypes had lower generation probabilities. There were few donors, and this limited the genetic and exposure-history diversity represented.

V and J are TRBV11-2 and TRBJ2-2; no firm D call. Sequenced: naive CD4+ T cells from PBMCs. The subset here: CD45RA+ positively selected. The clonotype originates from a man aged 18 to 29 in good health. Some clones in this sample may be carry-over from other donors' samples. The CDR3 sequence: CASSLVRTGELFF. DNA of the CDR3: TGTGCCAGCAGCTTAGTGCGCACCGGGGAGCTGTTTTTT.